This TCR beta chain originates from a study of long-term antiretroviral therapy in people with HIV (dated by TCRdb to between 2021 and 2023). With respect to the entire study: Collection of the earliest samples took place about a decade ahead of the 2015 WHO recommendation for immediate ART, at a time when ART was typically delayed until CD4 counts fell. Whether ART initiation and durable HIV suppression were associated with changes in peripheral blood TRB repertoire composition and diversity was tested in a retrospective serial study. No cross-contamination during QIAcube processing was shown when test extractions of a monoclonal T-cell line were performed alongside 33 polyclonal samples. A total of roughly 200 cryopreserved PBMC samples came from a few dozen adults with confirmed HIV infection and were collected serially over a mean of roughly 6 years (range 1-12). Among the 30 to 35 participants with HIV, eleven to twelve were female.

Participants were included only if at least one PBMC sample before ART initiation and at least two post-ART samples were available. Treatment was received in the United States of America by all participants with HIV. Before DNA extraction, cryopreserved samples of about 0.95-11 million PBMC were thawed and then washed. At the time of the earliest PBMC sample, participants with HIV were aged between roughly 20 and 55 years. Per participant, PBMC samples came from 1-4 timepoints prior to ART initiation and 2-8 timepoints following ART initiation, for a median of 7 samples. For every participant, serial HIV viral load, CD4+ T-cell count, ART history and demographic data were obtained. Genomic DNA was extracted from unsorted PBMC with a Qiagen kit on a QIAcube, processed in batches of 12 samples. The immunoSEQ hsTCRB v3.0 assay was used at survey level resolution to sequence the TRB variable region. The targeted TRB sequencing depth was about 40,000-50,000 T-cell genomes per sample. An Illumina MiSeq with a v3 150-cycle kit was used to sequence the pooled TRB libraries. Per the original workflow: Repertoire analysis ran in R within a reproducible Nextflow workflow covering QC, data transformation and analysis. LymphoSeq2, an R package for AIRR-Seq data exploration, was used to implement custom analyses. After excluding a few samples that yielded fewer than 5000 total TRB sequences, approximately 180 HIV repertoires remained for analysis. Of the roughly 190 retained HIV repertoires, approximately 60 were collected before and about 130 after ART initiation. Repertoires were downsampled to 5000 TRB nucleotide sequences, and summary statistics were averaged over 100 downsampling iterations. Only TRB sequences with CDR3 regions of at least seven amino acids were retained for analysis. Diversity was measured with a Shannon entropy-derived clonality score and the Gini coefficient. In the repertoire networks, any two of the top 5000 CDR3 amino acid sequences were connected whenever the two sequences differed by an edit distance of one. GLIPH2 predicted antigen specificity groups and MHC restriction for TRB CDR3 amino acid sequences. To flag known CMV, EBV, HIV or tissue antigen associations, CDR3 amino acid sequences were matched against VDJdb and McPAS-TCR. Pre-ART, post-ART and control groups were compared with Wilcoxon signed-rank tests and Holm-Bonferroni correction. TCRdb obtained this table from immuneACCESS and retained in-frame rearrangements with V and J assigned. These tables miss some clones; where compared with another copy, unresolved V genes account for less than half of the shortfall, and the remainder is unexplained. Clone size and V and J calls were adopted from that table, with D and trimming inferred from the DNA. The sample profile shows 30,000 to 35,000 clones; about 80% of them were found once. The ten largest account for 7.9% of the sample.

The cysteine opens and the phenylalanine closes a CDR3 of 15 amino acids. Only the CDR3 DNA is retained, 45 bases long and in frame from the first base. Looking up the germline V gene (reference sequence) yields CDR1 MNHNY and CDR2 SVGAGI. From V the trimming removes 1 base and from J it removes 2 bases, while the gene matches leave 5 bases of the junction unaccounted for. In the case of this clone: It lacks a known antigen. Base quality data are lacking; no much larger clone is found one base away.

Summary of the overall study and its limitations: Since PBMC availability was limited, sequencing covered only the TCR beta chain, with no alpha chain pairing. The repertoire was dominated across all time points by expanded TRB clones identified before ART initiation, although this dominance was seen to fluctuate and to decrease in many PLHIV after ART. CDR3 length ranges in HIV repertoires were narrower than in controls, and network structure suggested an antigen-experienced repertoire with only a slight naive shift after ART. Inferences about post-ART repertoire changes were limited because no data were available on ART adherence, viral resistance or therapy changes. The samples were dated from the mid-2000s to the late 2010s, and the ART regimens that were used may be less effective than current ART regimens. Unsorted PBMC were profiled instead of sorted CD4+ and CD8+ T cells because pre-ART samples had limited cell numbers. A significant increase in TRB diversity was found to be associated with ART initiation, although TRB diversity was observed to remain significantly below that of transplant donor controls even after long-term ART.

The V gene is TRBV6-6 and the J gene is TRBJ2-7, with TRBD1 matching 7 junction bases. Sequencing was performed on unsorted PBMCs, taken 0.4 years before starting antiretroviral therapy. The TCR was taken from a man between 18 and 29 years old with HIV. The nucleotide sequence reads as follows: TGTGCCAGCAGTTACTGGGGCAGGGGGACCTACGAGCAGTACTTC. Translated, it gives CASSYWGRGTYEQYF.